This T cell receptor beta chain was recovered during a study of cytomegalovirus exposure and HLA in healthy donors. Study-wide results and caveats: Later analysis suggested links between common viral pathogens and several top significant clusters.

Worth noting for this clone: Its antigen is currently unknown.

The CDR3 consists of 14 residues. The ends were cut back, 4 bases at V and 2 bases at J, with 8 bases in the middle. CDR1 and CDR2 (germline): SGHDN, FVKESK. Use of 60 Vbeta and 13 Jbeta primers characterized the PCR. Method: immunoSEQ multiplex PCR; TCRdb's copy keeps in-frame clones and lacks some. The sample lists about 200,000 clones; roughly 80% were seen once. Sequenced: PBMCs. The chain combines TRBV14 with TRBJ2-2; a possible D gene is TRBD1 (5 bases). This sequence originates from a man aged 35-49 years in good health and CMV-seronegative. The CDR3 spells CASSRQKNTGELFF. The DNA of the CDR3 is TGTGCCAGCAGCCGACAGAAAAACACCGGGGAGCTGTTTTTT.